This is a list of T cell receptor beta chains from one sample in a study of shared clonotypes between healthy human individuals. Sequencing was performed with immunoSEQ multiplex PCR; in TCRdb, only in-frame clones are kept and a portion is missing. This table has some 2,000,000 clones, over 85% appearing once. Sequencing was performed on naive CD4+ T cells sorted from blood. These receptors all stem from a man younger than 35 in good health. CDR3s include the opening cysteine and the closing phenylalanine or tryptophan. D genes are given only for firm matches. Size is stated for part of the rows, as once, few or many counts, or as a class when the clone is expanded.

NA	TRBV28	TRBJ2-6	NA	TGTGCCAGCAGTGGATCCGGGACTCCCGGGGCCAACGTCCTGACTTTC	CASSGSGTPGANVLTF
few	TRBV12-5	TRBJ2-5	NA	TGTGCTAGTGCCCGCACAAAGACCCAGTACTTC	CASARTKTQYF
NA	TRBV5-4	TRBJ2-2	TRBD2	TGTGCCAGCAGCCAAGGCGGGGGAGCGCGCGTCAACACCGGGGAGCTGTTTTTT	CASSQGGGARVNTGELFF
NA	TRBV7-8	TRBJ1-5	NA	TGTGCCAGCAGCTTTTCGGGCAGGGGAGATCAGCCCCAGCATTTT	CASSFSGRGDQPQHF
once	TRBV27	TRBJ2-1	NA	TGTGCCAGCAGTCCGCAGGGTACCCATGAGCAGTTCTTC	CASSPQGTHEQFF
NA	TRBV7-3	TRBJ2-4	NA	TGTGCCAGCAGCTACCCACATGGGCTAGCCAAAAACATTCAGTACTTC	CASSYPHGLAKNIQYF
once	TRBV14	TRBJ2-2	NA	TGTGCCAGCAGCCCACGAAGGGCAGGGAACACCGGGGAGCTGTTTTTT	CASSPRRAGNTGELFF
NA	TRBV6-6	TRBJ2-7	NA	TGTGCCAGCAGACCCCGCAGCAGCTCCTACGAGCAGTACTTC	CASRPRSSSYEQYF
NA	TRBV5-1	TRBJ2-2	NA	TGCGCCAGCAGCCCATGGACGAGCGGGGAGCTGTTTTTT	CASSPWTSGELFF
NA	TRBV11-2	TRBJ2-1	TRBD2	TGTGCCAGCAGCTTTCTAGCGGGAGAGGGAAATGAGCAGTTCTTC	CASSFLAGEGNEQFF
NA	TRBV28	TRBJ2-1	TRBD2	TGTGCCAGCAGTAGGTCGGGGGGGCTCCACAATGAGCAGTTCTTC	CASSRSGGLHNEQFF
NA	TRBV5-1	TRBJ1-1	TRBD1	TGCGCCATCCGCATCTGGGCCCCGGGACAGAAGAACACTGAAGCTTTCTTT	CAIRIWAPGQKNTEAFF
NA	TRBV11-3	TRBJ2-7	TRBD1	TGTGCCAGCAGCCTGACAGGGGACGAGCAGTACTTC	CASSLTGDEQYF
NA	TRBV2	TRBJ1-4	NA	TGTGCCAGCAGTGAAAGTACAGGGAAAGGCGAAAAACTGTTTTTT	CASSESTGKGEKLFF
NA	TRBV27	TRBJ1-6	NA	TGTGCCAGCAGTTTATCCGCTCAGGTGACTTCACCCCTCCACTTT	CASSLSAQVTSPLHF
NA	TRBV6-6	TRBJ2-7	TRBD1	TGTGCCAGCAGTTACTCGGCGACAGGGAGTTCGGAGCAGTACTTC	CASSYSATGSSEQYF
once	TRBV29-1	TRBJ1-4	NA	TGCAGCGTAAAAGAGGAAAAACTGTTTTTT	CSVKEEKLFF
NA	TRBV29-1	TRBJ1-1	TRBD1	TGCAGCGTTGACGTAGGGGGCGGAACTGAAGCTTTCTTT	CSVDVGGGTEAFF
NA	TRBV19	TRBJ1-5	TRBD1	TGTGCCAGTAGTATTTCCCGGACAGGGATATTGGGTCAGCCCCAGCATTTT	CASSISRTGILGQPQHF
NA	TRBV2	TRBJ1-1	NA	TGTGCCAGCAGTGAAGAGGCAGGGAACACTGAAGCTTTCTTT	CASSEEAGNTEAFF
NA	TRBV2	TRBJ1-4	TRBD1	TGTGCCAGCAGTGGGACAGGGGCTTGGGAAAAACTGTTTTTT	CASSGTGAWEKLFF
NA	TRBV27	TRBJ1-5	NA	TGTGCCAGCAGTTTCCACAGGGGCAATCAGCCCCAGCATTTT	CASSFHRGNQPQHF